This T cell receptor beta chain comes out of a study of follicular helper T cells after annual influenza vaccination. Across the whole study: Days 0, 7 and 28 post-vaccination were the blood draw times. For some subjects, blood spans the 2013-2014, 2014-2015 and 2015-2016 annual vaccinations.

Specified time point: 2015-2016 season, 7 days after influenza vaccination. TCRdb's table, derived via immunoSEQ multiplex PCR, lists solely in-frame clones and lacks some. Here the sample spans about 1,400 clones, 70% to 85% being singletons. V lost 6 bases and J 4 bases, leaving 20 bases between the germline ends. There are 16 residues in the CDR3. CDR1 is SGHTA, CDR2 FQGNSA, per germline. This sequence originates from an adult who received the influenza vaccine. This chain uses TRBV7-2 with TRBJ2-3; possible D gene TRBD2, 6 bases. This material consisted of CXCR5+ CD38+ circulating T follicular helper cells from blood, taken 7 days after influenza vaccination. Indicated subset: circulating Tfh, non-naive CD4+CXCR5+PD-1+ (ICOS+CD38+ or ICOS-CD38-). The CDR3 is CASRRRGGTRPDTQYF. CDR3 nucleotide sequence: TGTGCCAGCAGGCGGAGGGGCGGGACTCGTCCAGATACGCAGTATTTT. The variable domain in full, with the rest retrieved from reference TRBV7-2 and TRBJ2-3, is GAGVSQSPSNKVTEKGKDVELRCDPISGHTALYWYRQSLGQGLEFLIYFQGNSAPDKSGLPSDRFSAERTGGSVSTLTIQRTQQEDSAVYLCASRRRGGTRPDTQYFGPGTRLTVL.